The 30 T cell receptor beta chains presented below share a single source sample, sequenced in a study of identifying expanded T cells in peripheral blood. Sequenced by immunoSEQ multiplex PCR; TCRdb stores in-frame clones only, minus some. Of fewer than 60,000 clones listed, roughly 82% are singletons. Sequencing was carried out using blood. The source is a person between 18 and 75 years old in good health.

The chain uses TRBV9 and TRBJ2-5; 7 bases map to TRBD2. This CDR3 spans 16 amino acids. J gave up 3 bases and V 0 bases, and 8 bases lay outside the gene matches. Germline assignment: CDR1 SGDLS and CDR2 YYNGEE. The CDR3 nucleotides read TGTGCCAGCAGCGTAGGCCCTAGCGGTCTTAAAGAGACCCAGTACTTC. Protein sequence: CASSVGPSGLKETQYF.

The V gene is TRBV30, the J gene TRBJ2-3; 10 nucleotides agree with TRBD1. The V segment lost 5 bases and the J segment 1 base; nucleotides outside the gene matches: 3. The CDR3 is 14 amino acids. Germline CDR1 is GTSNPN and CDR2 is SVGIG (reference sequence). This CDR3 reads CAWAGTGGTDTQYF. DNA of the CDR3: TGTGCCTGGGCCGGGACAGGGGGCACAGATACGCAGTATTTT.

The chain links TRBV5-1 to TRBJ2-5; 10 bases agree with TRBD2. The CDR3 extends over 15 amino acids. The germline gives CDR1 SGHRS, CDR2 YFSETQ. Losses at the gene ends were 5 bases for V and 4 bases for J; bases not matched to a gene: 8. CDR3 sequence reads: CASRRLAGVRETQYF. In DNA form, the CDR3 reads TGCGCCAGCAGACGTCTAGCGGGAGTAAGAGAGACCCAGTACTTC.

The rearrangement uses TRBV4-3 and TRBJ2-5; D is uncertain. The CDR3 is made up of 14 amino acids. Germline CDR1 is LGHNA and CDR2 is YSLEER. Trimming took off 0 bases at V and 7 bases at J, with 12 bases between the two ends. CDR3 sequence (DNA): TGCGCCAGCAGCCAAGATATGGGATTAGGGACCCAGTACTTC. This gives the protein CASSQDMGLGTQYF.

V usage is TRBV6-5 and J usage is TRBJ2-5; 10 positions agree with TRBD1. V dropped 5 bases and J dropped 5; count of bases not matched to a gene: 8. CDR1 and CDR2 (germline): MNHEY, SVGAGI. The CDR3 is 15 residues long. The CDR3 DNA is TGTGCCAGCAGTGCGACAGGGGGCGAGGGCGAGACCCAGTACTTC. Its translation is CASSATGGEGETQYF.

V is TRBV5-1 and J is TRBJ2-7; 13 bases map to TRBD2. The V segment lost 3 bases and the J segment 4 bases; nucleotides outside the gene matches: 4. The CDR3 consists of 15 residues. Per the germline V gene, CDR1 is SGHRS and CDR2 is YFSETQ. The CDR3 DNA sequence: TGCGCCAGCAGCTCTGGACTAGCGGGAGTTTACGAGCAGTACTTC. Translation: CASSSGLAGVYEQYF.

The chain recombines TRBV27 with TRBJ1-1; D not certain. The CDR3 is made up of 13 amino acids. Looked up from germline, CDR1 is MNHEY and CDR2 is SMNVEV (reference sequence). V was cut by 0 bases and J by 1 base, with 3 bases left in between. The CDR3 DNA sequence: TGTGCCAGCAGTTTATCGCGGAACACTGAAGCTTTCTTT. This encodes CASSLSRNTEAFF.

The chain is built from TRBV25-1 and TRBJ2-1; D is unclear. In germline, CDR1 is MGHDK, CDR2 SYGVNS. Deletions cut 1 base from V and 8 bases from J, with 12 bases between. This CDR3 is built from 14 residues. CDR3 coding DNA: TGTGCCAGCAGTGAATCGGAGAATCAATATGAGCAGTTCTTC. It is translated as CASSESENQYEQFF.

The rearrangement joins TRBV19 to TRBJ2-7, with TRBD2 matching 10 bases. Trimming at V came to 7 bases and at J to 3 bases, leaving 6 bases not matched to a gene. The germline V gene has CDR1 LNHDA and CDR2 SQIVND (reference sequence). This CDR3 has 14 amino acids. CDR3 nucleotides: TGTGCCAGTAAGGATCTAGCGGGGGACTACGAGCAGTACTTC. Its translation is CASKDLAGDYEQYF.

The rearrangement joins TRBV19 to TRBJ1-3, with a tentative D call TRBD1 (6 bases). V shed 8 bases and J shed 4 bases, with 15 bases lying between them. This CDR3 has 14 residues. CDR1 and CDR2 (germline): LNHDA, SQIVND (reference sequence). CDR3 sequence: CASQIQGTGNTIYF. CDR3 DNA: TGTGCCAGTCAAATACAGGGAACCGGAAACACCATATATTTT.

The chain links TRBV30 to TRBJ2-5, with 10 bases lining up with TRBD1. Germline CDR1 GTSNPN, CDR2 SVGIG (reference sequence). The J segment lost 4 bases and the V segment lost 0 bases, leaving 5 bases of the junction unmatched. CDR3 length: 15 amino acids. The CDR3 DNA reads as TGTGCCTGGAGTGTACGGACAGGGGGGGCAGAGACCCAGTACTTC. Translation: CAWSVRTGGAETQYF.

The chain couples TRBV11-2 to TRBJ1-1, with TRBD1 matching 8 bases. Germline values: CDR1 SGHAT, CDR2 FQNNGV. CDR3 size: 14 residues. J was trimmed by 5 bases and V by 8 bases; bases with no gene match: 10. DNA of the CDR3: TGTGCCAGCCTTGGACAGGGAGAGTCAACTGAAGCTTTCTTT. It specifies CASLGQGESTEAFF.

This clone is labeled as medium-sized. J is TRBJ2-1 and V is TRBV15; 9 bases map to TRBD2. CDR1 is LNHNV and CDR2 is YYDKDF in the germline V gene (reference sequence). Losses at the gene ends were 1 base for V and 5 bases for J; bases not matched to a gene: 6. This CDR3 region has 16 residues. CDR3 in DNA: TGTGCCACCAGCAGAGCCCGCGGGAGGGGGAACAATGAGCAGTTCTTC. This codes for CATSRARGRGNNEQFF.

CDR3 DNA sequence: TGTGCCAGCTCACCAGGGCTAAAGGAGACCCAGTACTTC. Its protein product is CASSPGLKETQYF. The gene calls are TRBV18 and TRBJ2-5; D gene unclear. The CDR3 runs 13 residues. The V end was cut by 2 bases, the J end by 5 bases, with 9 bases between. Germline CDR1 and CDR2: KGHSH and LQKENI.

This chain links TRBV28 with TRBJ1-1; D call uncertain. The ends were cut back, 6 bases at V and 5 bases at J, with 10 bases in the middle. This CDR3 has 12 residues. Germline V gives CDR1 MDHEN, CDR2 SYDVKM. CDR3 in amino acids: CASRLGVTEAFF. In DNA, the CDR3 is TGTGCCAGCAGACTCGGGGTGACTGAAGCTTTCTTT.

The chain employs TRBV5-6 and TRBJ2-1, with 9 bases that match TRBD1. V shed 3 bases and J 9 bases; nucleotides not matched to a gene: 7. The CDR3 extends over 14 amino acids. Germline loops: CDR1 SGHDT, CDR2 YYEEEE. This CDR3 is CASSWSTGGGEQFF. The DNA of the CDR3 is TGTGCCAGCAGCTGGTCCACAGGGGGCGGTGAGCAGTTCTTC.

This rearrangement joins TRBV10-3 to TRBJ2-3, with TRBD2 identical over 8 bases. CDR3 length: 17 amino acids. V trimming: 4 bases; J trimming: 1 base; junction bases outside the gene matches: 10. Germline V gene sequence: CDR1 ENHRY, CDR2 SYGVKD. For the CDR3, the DNA is TGTGCCATCAGTGGAGGGAGGGGTAGCGGGGGCACAGATACGCAGTATTTT. Its protein product is CAISGGRGSGGTDTQYF.

This clone was detected only a few times. The chain links TRBV9 to TRBJ2-3; D is unclear. The CDR3 sequence is 12 residues long. Germline V lookup: CDR1 SGDLS, CDR2 YYNGEE. V was shortened by 0 bases and J by 7 bases, with 6 bases between the two germline ends. CDR3: CASSVDENTQYF. CDR3 DNA sequence: TGTGCCAGCAGCGTAGACGAGAATACGCAGTATTTT.

J is TRBJ1-1 and V is TRBV7-8; D gene ambiguous. This CDR3 spans 15 amino acids. V was trimmed by 5 bases and J by 1 base, leaving 14 bases between them. The V gene's germline CDR1 is SGHVS and CDR2 FQNEAQ. CDR3: CASSPDLTSNTEAFF. The CDR3 DNA reads as TGTGCCAGCAGCCCGGACCTAACCTCGAACACTGAAGCTTTCTTT. The full variable domain, its missing parts supplied by reference TRBV7-8 and TRBJ1-1, is GAGVSQSPRYKVAKRGQDVALRCDPISGHVSLFWYQQALGQGPEFLTYFQNEAQLDKSGLPSDRFFAERPEGSVSTLKIQRTQQEDSAVYLCASSPDLTSNTEAFFGQGTRLTVV.

Only a few counts were recorded for this clone. The chain employs TRBV5-4 and TRBJ1-1; D is uncertain. The germline gives CDR1 SGHNT, CDR2 YYREEE (reference sequence). This CDR3 region has 14 residues. Trimming took 0 bases from V and 1 from J, leaving 7 bases between them. The CDR3 nucleotides are TGTGCCAGCAGCTTGGAGTGGGGGAACACTGAAGCTTTCTTT. Its protein product is CASSLEWGNTEAFF.

The chain has TRBV13 and TRBJ2-7; maybe TRBD1 (5 bases). Germline lookup yields CDR1 PRHDT and CDR2 FYEKMQ (reference sequence). The V end was cut by 4 bases, the J end by 4 bases, with 14 bases between. The CDR3 runs to 14 residues. The CDR3 here is CASSSKGRVYEQYV. The CDR3 DNA sequence: TGTGCCAGCAGCTCAAAGGGCAGGGTGTACGAGCAGTACGTC.

The V gene is TRBV20-1, the J gene TRBJ1-1; D possibly corresponds to TRBD1 (5 bases). The germline V gene has CDR1 DFQATT and CDR2 SNEGSKA (reference sequence). V was shortened by 7 bases and J by 5 bases, with 11 bases between the two germline ends. This CDR3 contains 11 residues. The CDR3 protein is CSVPGGTEAFF. The DNA of the CDR3 is TGCAGTGTCCCCGGGGGGACTGAAGCTTTCTTT.

V usage is TRBV7-9 and J usage is TRBJ2-1; possibly TRBD2 for D (5 bases). This CDR3 contains 13 residues. The V gene lost 5 bases and the J gene lost 4 bases, with 9 bases spanning the gap. Germline CDR1 reads SEHNR; CDR2 reads FQNEAQ (reference sequence). The CDR3 bases are TGTGCCAGCAGCCGAGACTATTACAATGAGCAGTTCTTC. Amino acids: CASSRDYYNEQFF.

The chain combines TRBV5-1 with TRBJ2-3, with 7 positions matching TRBD2. Germline V gene lookup returns CDR1 SGHRS and CDR2 YFSETQ. With V trimmed by 0 bases and J by 5 bases, 6 bases remained unmatched. CDR3 size: 15 residues. The CDR3 reads CASSLGGSILDTQYF. CDR3 in DNA: TGCGCCAGCAGCTTGGGCGGGAGTATCTTAGATACGCAGTATTTT. The full variable domain, in which reference TRBV5-1 and TRBJ2-3 provide the parts outside the CDR3, is KAGVTQTPRYLIKTRGQQVTLSCSPISGHRSVSWYQQTPGQGLQFLFEYFSETQRNKGNFPGRFSGRQFSNSRSEMNVSTLELGDSALYLCASSLGGSILDTQYFGPGTRLTVL.

The rearrangement joins TRBV7-9 to TRBJ2-4; D perhaps matches TRBD2 (5 bases). CDR1 and CDR2 (germline): SEHNR, FQNEAQ (reference sequence). The CDR3 loop spans 13 amino acids. The V end was cut by 1 base, the J end by 9 bases, with 10 bases between. The CDR3 is CASSLVGVGIQYF. CDR3 sequence (DNA): TGTGCCAGCAGCTTAGTCGGGGTGGGCATTCAGTACTTC. Using reference TRBV7-9 and TRBJ2-4 for the parts outside the CDR3, the full variable domain is DTGVSQNPRHKITKRGQNVTFRCDPISEHNRLYWYRQTLGQGPEFLTYFQNEAQLEKSRLLSDRFSAERPKGSFSTLEIQRTEQGDSAMYLCASSLVGVGIQYFGAGTRLSVL.

This sequence joins TRBV7-2 and TRBJ2-1; 9 bases align to TRBD1. The germline V gene has CDR1 SGHTA and CDR2 FQGNSA. This CDR3 is 15 amino acids long. The ends lost 5 bases at V and 3 bases at J; junction bases unmatched: 5. The CDR3 spells CASSTGQGRYNEQFF. The DNA for the CDR3 is TGTGCCAGCAGCACCGGACAGGGGCGCTACAATGAGCAGTTCTTC.

This chain links TRBV15 with TRBJ2-7, with D possibly being TRBD1 (6 bases). Germline CDR1 and CDR2: LNHNV and YYDKDF (reference sequence). The V gene lost 0 bases and the J gene lost 1 base, with 7 bases spanning the gap. The CDR3 runs 14 residues. CDR3 sequence reads: CATSREGGSYEQYF. CDR3 in DNA: TGTGCCACCAGCAGAGAAGGGGGTTCCTACGAGCAGTACTTC. The full variable domain, in which reference TRBV15 and TRBJ2-7 provide the parts outside the CDR3, is DAMVIQNPRYQVTQFGKPVTLSCSQTLNHNVMYWYQQKSSQAPKLLFHYYDKDFNNEADTPDNFQSRRPNTSFCFLDIRSPGLGDTAMYLCATSREGGSYEQYFGPGTRLTVT.

This chain uses TRBV10-3 with TRBJ2-3; D remains unclear. The germline V gene has CDR1 ENHRY and CDR2 SYGVKD. V was trimmed by 3 bases and J by 4 bases, leaving 8 bases between them. The CDR3 loop spans 13 amino acids. CDR3 DNA sequence: TGTGCCATCAGTGAAAGGACGGCAGATACGCAGTATTTT. Its translation is CAISERTADTQYF.

The chain couples TRBV6-1 to TRBJ2-3; D is undetermined. With 2 bases removed from V and 10 bases from J, the gap between germline ends came to 13 bases. CDR3 length: 13 residues. Germline CDR1 reads MNHNS; CDR2 reads SASEGT. CDR3 nucleotide sequence: TGTGCCAGCAGTGAAAGTTCGGCGTGGTCGCAGTATTTT. Its protein product is CASSESSAWSQYF.

This rearrangement joins TRBV2 to TRBJ2-7; D gene uncertain. From germline, CDR1 is SNHLY and CDR2 FYNNEI. V was pared by 8 bases and J by 0 bases, with 8 bases between. This CDR3 is built from 12 residues. Here the CDR3 reads CASLDISYEQYV. The DNA for the CDR3 is TGTGCCAGCCTTGACATCTCCTACGAGCAGTACGTC.